The present T cell receptor (beta chain) was sequenced within a study of shared clonotypes between healthy human individuals. On the study more broadly: The cohort had two women and a few men, ages 18 to 49. Three CD4 naive, three CD4 memory, two CD8 naive and one CD8 memory plate were used per donor. The study, taken as a whole, reports: It was expected that sequencing depth would affect clonotype sharing among donors. Clonotypes which were not shared had lower generation probabilities than clonotypes that all four donors shared.

Details on this clone: Antigen: not known. The sample has other DNA sequences that encode this CDR3 too.

Positive CCR7 selection of CD45RO-negative cells yielded the naive CD8 cells, and terminally differentiated effector memory CD45RA+ cells were excluded. This CDR3 comprises 14 residues. The germline CDR1 and CDR2 sequences are SGHNT and YYREEE (reference sequence). V shed 0 bases, J shed 2 bases, and the junction held 0 bases outside the gene matches. Sequencing used immunoSEQ multiplex PCR; TCRdb keeps in-frame clones, though not all of them. The sample consists of hundreds of thousands of clones, 90% to 95% of them appearing once. V gene TRBV5-4 combines with J gene TRBJ2-7; 9 nucleotides align to TRBD1. The receptor's source is a woman in her 30s in good health. The specimen sequenced was naive CD8+ T cells sorted from blood. The CDR3 nucleotides are TGTGCCAGCAGCTTGGGACAGGGGGCCTACGAGCAGTACTTC. This translates into CASSLGQGAYEQYF.